The T cell receptor beta chain under discussion was sequenced for a study of cytomegalovirus exposure and HLA in healthy donors. General study findings and limits: Indistinguishability led to the exclusion of some V segments, TRBV6-2 and TRBV6-3 included.

The PCR employed 60 Vbeta primers together with 13 Jbeta primers. Using immunoSEQ multiplex PCR, the repertoire was profiled, and TCRdb retains in-frame clones only, with some absent. The sample yields some 120,000 clones, roughly 71% seen once. The length of the CDR3 is 13 residues. Germline CDR1 and CDR2: SGHTA and FQGNSA. A word on this clone: What it binds is unknown. Sequence at one end of the junction differs from germline and may be a read error. Distinct nucleotide sequences in the sample also encode this CDR3.

The sample consisted of PBMCs. V and J are TRBV7-2 and TRBJ1-5, with D perhaps matching TRBD1 (6 bases). This TCR derives from a woman between 50 and 59 years old in good health and CMV-seropositive. In nucleotides, the CDR3 is TGCGCCAGCAGCTTTGGGGGGGCTCAGCCCCAGCATTTT. Its protein product is CASSFGGAQPQHF.